The clone carrying this T cell receptor (beta chain) has a count of ten or more. The antigen remains unidentified. The CDR3 is made up of 12 amino acids. Germline V lookup: CDR1 DFQATT, CDR2 SNEGSKA (reference sequence). The ends were cut back, 3 bases at V and 7 bases at J, with 12 bases in the middle. The TCR library protocol attached unique molecular identifiers to the individual cDNA molecules. MiXCR was run by TCRdb on the 5' RACE reads, yielding one entry per CDR3 protein. The sample includes roughly 41,000 distinct CDR3 sequences, around 4.5% of them seen just once. The record originates from a study of early T cells in non-severe SARS-CoV-2 infection. About the research overall: With bulk RNA from unsorted whole blood as input, sequencing yielded unpaired chains.

Study-wide results and caveats: Lookups in VDJdb leaned toward anti-spike CD8 responses and missed private and CD4 specificities.

This receptor was taken from an adult who was a healthcare worker with PCR-confirmed SARS-CoV-2 infection or an uninfected control (not recorded which). The sequenced sample consisted of whole blood. This chain joins TRBV20-1 and TRBJ1-1; D not resolved. CDR3 nucleotide sequence: TGCAGTGCTAGCAATGATAACGGTGAAGCTTTCTTT. Its protein is CSASNDNGEAFF.